This TCR beta chain was sequenced for a study of blood T cell repertoires in COVID-19. About the study: Collection of acute and convalescent COVID-19 samples took place in the United States, Italy and Spain. T cells, B-cell-depleted T cells, or PBMCs provided the cDNA or gDNA that served as material.

Germline loops: CDR1 SGHTA, CDR2 FQGNSA. V was clipped by 4 bases and J by 6 bases, with 13 bases between them. The CDR3 is 14 amino acids. Original processing methods: The authors estimated nucleated cell counts from reference gene primer amplification. The table came from immunoSEQ multiplex PCR; TCRdb's copy has only in-frame clones and leaves some out. The V and J calls and clone size are taken from that table; D and trimming were inferred from the DNA. The sample lists roughly 320,000 clones, around 84% occurring once. The source is a man aged 70-80 years with acute or convalescent COVID-19. V gene TRBV7-2 combines with J gene TRBJ1-5, with D tentatively TRBD1 (5 bases). The sample was peripheral blood. This chain's CDR3 is CASSSAGPRQPQHF. In DNA form, the CDR3 reads TGTGCCAGCAGCTCGGCAGGGCCTCGTCAGCCCCAGCATTTT. The complete variable domain, with remaining parts taken from reference TRBV7-2 and TRBJ1-5, reads GAGVSQSPSNKVTEKGKDVELRCDPISGHTALYWYRQSLGQGLEFLIYFQGNSAPDKSGLPSDRFSAERTGGSVSTLTIQRTQQEDSAVYLCASSSAGPRQPQHFGDGTRLSIL.